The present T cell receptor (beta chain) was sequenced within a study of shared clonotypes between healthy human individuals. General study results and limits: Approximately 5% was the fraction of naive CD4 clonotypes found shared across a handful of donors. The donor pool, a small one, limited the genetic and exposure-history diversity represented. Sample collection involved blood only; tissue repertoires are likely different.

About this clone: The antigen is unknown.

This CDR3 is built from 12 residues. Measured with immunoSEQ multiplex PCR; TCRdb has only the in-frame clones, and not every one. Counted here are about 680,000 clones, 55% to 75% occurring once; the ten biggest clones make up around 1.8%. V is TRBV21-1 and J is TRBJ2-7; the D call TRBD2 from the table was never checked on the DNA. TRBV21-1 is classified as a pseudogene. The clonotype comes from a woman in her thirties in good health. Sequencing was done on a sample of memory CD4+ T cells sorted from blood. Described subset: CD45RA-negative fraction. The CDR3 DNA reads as TGTGCCAGCAGCGAGTGCTCCTACGAGCAGTACTTC. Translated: CASSECSYEQYF.